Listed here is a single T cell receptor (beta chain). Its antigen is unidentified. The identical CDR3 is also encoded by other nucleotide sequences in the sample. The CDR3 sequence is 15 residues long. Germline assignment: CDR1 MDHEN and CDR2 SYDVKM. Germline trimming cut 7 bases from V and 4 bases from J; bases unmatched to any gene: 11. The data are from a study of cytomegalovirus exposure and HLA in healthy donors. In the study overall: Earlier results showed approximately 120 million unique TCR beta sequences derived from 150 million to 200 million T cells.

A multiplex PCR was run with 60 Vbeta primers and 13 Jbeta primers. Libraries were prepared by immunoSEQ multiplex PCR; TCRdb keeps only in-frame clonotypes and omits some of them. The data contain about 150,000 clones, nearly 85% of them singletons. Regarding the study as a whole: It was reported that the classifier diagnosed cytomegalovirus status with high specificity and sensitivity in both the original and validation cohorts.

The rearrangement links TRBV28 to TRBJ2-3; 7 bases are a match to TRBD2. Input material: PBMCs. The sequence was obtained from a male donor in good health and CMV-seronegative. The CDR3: CASTSPAGESDTQYF. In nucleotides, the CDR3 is TGTGCCAGCACTTCTCCGGCGGGAGAGTCAGATACGCAGTATTTT.